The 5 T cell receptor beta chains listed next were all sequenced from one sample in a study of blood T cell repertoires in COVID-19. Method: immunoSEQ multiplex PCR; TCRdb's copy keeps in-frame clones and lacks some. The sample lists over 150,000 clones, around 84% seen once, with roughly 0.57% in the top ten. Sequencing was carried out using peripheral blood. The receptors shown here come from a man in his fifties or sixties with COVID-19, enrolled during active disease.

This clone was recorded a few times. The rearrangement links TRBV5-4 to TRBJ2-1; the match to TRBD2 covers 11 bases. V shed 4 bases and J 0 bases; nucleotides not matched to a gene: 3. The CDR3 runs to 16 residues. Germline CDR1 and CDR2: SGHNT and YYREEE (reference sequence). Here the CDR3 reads CASSLGTSGSYNEQFF. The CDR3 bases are TGTGCCAGCAGCCTCGGGACTAGCGGCTCCTACAATGAGCAGTTCTTC.

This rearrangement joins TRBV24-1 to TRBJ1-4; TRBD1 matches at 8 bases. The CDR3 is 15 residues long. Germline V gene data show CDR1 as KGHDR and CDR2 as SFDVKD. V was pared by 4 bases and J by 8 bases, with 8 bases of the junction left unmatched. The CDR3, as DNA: TGTGCCACCAGTGACTCCGGGACAGGCCGCGAAAAACTGTTTTTT. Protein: CATSDSGTGREKLFF.

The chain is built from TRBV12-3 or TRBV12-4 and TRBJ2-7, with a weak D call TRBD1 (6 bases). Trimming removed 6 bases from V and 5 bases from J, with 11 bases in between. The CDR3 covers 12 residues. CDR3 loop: CASRVWGHEQYF. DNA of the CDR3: TGTGCCAGCAGAGTTTGGGGGCACGAGCAGTACTTC.

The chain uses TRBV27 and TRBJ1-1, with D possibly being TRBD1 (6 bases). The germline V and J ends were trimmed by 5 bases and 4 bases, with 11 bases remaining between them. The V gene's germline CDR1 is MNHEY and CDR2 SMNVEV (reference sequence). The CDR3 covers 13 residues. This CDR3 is CASSRQVLTEAFF. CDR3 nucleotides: TGTGCCAGCAGTAGACAGGTGCTCACTGAAGCTTTCTTT.

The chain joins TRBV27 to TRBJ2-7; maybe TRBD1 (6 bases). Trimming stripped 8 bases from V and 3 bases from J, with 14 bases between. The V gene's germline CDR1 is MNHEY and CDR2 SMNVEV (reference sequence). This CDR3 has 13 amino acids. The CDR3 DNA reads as TGTGCCAGCGGCCAGGGACATGGCTACGAGCAGTACTTC. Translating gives CASGQGHGYEQYF.